A single sample gave rise to the 8 T cell receptor beta chains below, sequenced in a study of shared T cell receptors in the human thymus. Assay: immunoSEQ multiplex PCR; the TCRdb copy retains only in-frame clones and omits some. The repertoire holds hundreds of thousands of clones, with 85% to 95% as singletons. Sequencing input: thymocytes. All receptors come from a human donor.

This clone was picked up one time. This chain links TRBV19 with TRBJ1-4; TRBD1 matches 8 bases. Germline trimming cut 5 bases from V and 2 bases from J; bases unmatched to any gene: 22. The germline V gene encodes CDR1 LNHDA and CDR2 SQIVND (reference sequence). There are 21 residues in the CDR3. Written as DNA, the CDR3 is TGTGCCAGTAGTGCGTTTTTCGGAGGACCCAGGGGGCCAGGGACTAATGAAAAACTGTTTTTT. Its protein product is CASSAFFGGPRGPGTNEKLFF.

The chain links TRBV28 to TRBJ2-1; 8 nucleotides line up with TRBD2. Germline trimming cut 1 base from V and 7 bases from J; bases unmatched to any gene: 15. The CDR3 consists of 18 residues. Germline assignment: CDR1 MDHEN and CDR2 SYDVKM. In DNA form, the CDR3 reads TGTGCCAGCAGTTTATCAGCGGGTTACCCCCAGCGGGGGAATGAGCAGTTCTTC. Its translation: CASSLSAGYPQRGNEQFF.

This clone has only a few counts. The chain employs TRBV19 and TRBJ1-5, with a weak D call TRBD1 (6 bases). CDR3 length equals 14 residues. Germline V gene data show CDR1 as LNHDA and CDR2 as SQIVND (reference sequence). The V gene lost 2 bases and the J gene lost 7 bases, with 12 bases spanning the gap. The CDR3 coding sequence is TGTGCCAGTAGTATACCCGGGGGCGGGCAGCCCCAGCATTTT. It codes for CASSIPGGGQPQHF.

V and J are TRBV28 and TRBJ2-3; TRBD1 matches 10 bases. V lost 6 bases, J lost 11 bases, and 14 bases stayed unmatched. Germline V gene sequence: CDR1 MDHEN, CDR2 SYDVKM. The CDR3 length is 15 residues. The CDR3 nucleotides read TGTGCCAGCAGCCCCCCCGACAGGGGGCCTTCGAAGCAGTATTTT. Translated: CASSPPDRGPSKQYF.

The chain is built from TRBV18 and TRBJ1-2, with D possibly being TRBD1 (5 bases). The germline V gene encodes CDR1 KGHSH and CDR2 LQKENI. The ends were cut back, 6 bases at V and 2 bases at J, with 10 bases in the middle. The CDR3 has 13 residues. The CDR3 nucleotides read TGTGCCAGCTCGGGGGGATTCAACTATGGCTACACCTTC. Protein sequence: CASSGGFNYGYTF. Full variable domain (remainder filled in from reference TRBV18 and TRBJ1-2): NAGVMQNPRHLVRRRGQEARLRCSPMKGHSHVYWYRQLPEEGLKFMVYLQKENIIDESGMPKERFSAEFPKEGPSILRIQQVVRGDSAAYFCASSGGFNYGYTFGSGTRLTVV.

The rearrangement uses TRBV18 and TRBJ1-6; 9 bases line up with TRBD1. The CDR3 runs 17 residues. V lost 6 bases to trimming and J lost 0 bases; unmatched junction nucleotides: 6. Per the germline V gene, CDR1 is KGHSH and CDR2 is LQKENI. CDR3 protein: CASSPGTGSSYNSPLHF. The CDR3 nucleotides read TGTGCCAGCTCTCCCGGGACAGGGAGCTCCTATAATTCACCCCTCCACTTT.

The rearrangement links TRBV19 to TRBJ1-1; possibly TRBD1 for D (6 bases). V was clipped by 6 bases and J by 0 bases, with 14 bases between them. Germline V gene data show CDR1 as LNHDA and CDR2 as SQIVND (reference sequence). The CDR3 totals 15 residues. CDR3 DNA: TGTGCCAGTAGAAGAGGACAGAGATTGAACACTGAAGCTTTCTTT. This sequence encodes CASRRGQRLNTEAFF.

The chain recombines TRBV5-4 with TRBJ1-2; the D gene is possibly TRBD1 (5 bases). Germline-derived CDR1 and CDR2 are SGHNT and YYREEE (reference sequence). The CDR3 extends over 15 amino acids. Deletions cut 7 bases from V and 1 base from J, with 17 bases between. The CDR3 bases are TGTGCCAGCCATCTTCGACAGTGGGGTAACTATGGCTACACCTTC. Residues: CASHLRQWGNYGYTF.